The source of this TCR beta chain is a study of blood T cell repertoires in COVID-19. Study at large: The United States, Italy and Spain were the sources of the acute and convalescent COVID-19 samples. In each case, the material was cDNA or gDNA derived from T cells, B-cell-depleted T cells, or PBMCs.

Sequencing was performed with immunoSEQ multiplex PCR; in TCRdb, only in-frame clones are kept and a portion is missing. This sample has some 130,000 clones; 70% to 85% occur once, and the top ten carry approximately 18%. V was clipped by 3 bases and J by 4 bases; unmatched bases: 7. The CDR3 has 15 residues. Germline CDR1 and CDR2: KGHDR and SFDVKD. The V call is TRBV24-1, the J call TRBJ2-5; 7 bases line up with TRBD1. The sequence came from a woman older than 75 with acute or convalescent COVID-19. Sample: peripheral blood. CDR3 nucleotides: TGTGCCACCAGTGATACAACAGGGGCGGTAGAGACCCAGTACTTC. Amino acid sequence: CATSDTTGAVETQYF.